This entry concerns a single T cell receptor beta chain. A read error may produce the germline difference seen at one junction end. This entry belongs to a study of tumor-infiltrating lymphocytes in glioblastoma multiforme. CDR1 and CDR2 (germline): SGHNT, YENEEA. This CDR3 comprises 12 residues. TCRB libraries came from RNA via three nested multiplex PCR rounds. TCRdb called the multiplex PCR reads again in MiXCR, with one record for every CDR3 protein. The sample holds over 10,000 distinct CDR3 sequences, over 60% seen once. Sequencing was carried out using brain tumor tissue. This TCR derives from a male donor with glioblastoma. This chain links TRBV11-3 with TRBJ2-3; D possibly corresponds to TRBD2 (5 bases). DNA for the CDR3: TGTGCCAGCAGCTCGAACCGGGGTGACTATCATTTT. Its protein product is CASSSNRGDYHF.